This T cell receptor (beta chain) came from a study of memory CD4+ T cells and cytomegalovirus serostatus. Across the whole study: This sample comes from healthy Belgian adults, several CMV seropositive, 20 to 25 seronegative.

General study points: CD4+ memory repertoires contained about two fifths of the 164 reported CMV TCRbeta sequences. Suggested: most of the CMV-linked TCR signature lies in CD4+ memory cells. Median bootstrapped AUC for CMV status was about 0.94 originally, around 0.91 US-trained.

Measured with immunoSEQ multiplex PCR; TCRdb has only the in-frame clones, and not every one. The sample contains about 60,000 clones, roughly 80% of which appear only once. Concerning this clone itself: Its specificity is not known.

This CDR3 is 14 amino acids long. CDR1 MGHRA and CDR2 YSYEKL come from the germline V gene. V lost 5 bases and J 0 bases, leaving 9 bases between the germline ends. Single viable CD3+CD4+CD8-CD45RO+ cells were sorted as the memory CD4+ T cells. Sequencing was carried out using memory CD4+ T cells from blood. This clonotype was sampled from an adult in good health and CMV-seronegative. V is TRBV4-1 and J is TRBJ2-3; maybe TRBD2 (6 bases). The CDR3 DNA reads TGCGCCAGCAGCGACGGGACTAGCACAGATACGCAGTATTTT. Its protein is CASSDGTSTDTQYF.